This T cell receptor beta chain was found in a study of cytomegalovirus exposure and HLA in healthy donors. Study-wide results and caveats: In vitro testing confirmed a few CMV-associated chains as specific for CMV antigens.

As for this clone: The antigen is not known.

This CDR3 is 16 amino acids long. Per the germline V gene, CDR1 is SGHDT and CDR2 is YYEEEE. V was clipped by 5 bases and J by 6 bases; unmatched bases: 11. Generated by immunoSEQ multiplex PCR, the TCRdb table keeps only in-frame clones and is missing some. The sample includes roughly 330,000 clones, roughly 90% of them seen just once. This chain links TRBV5-6 with TRBJ2-1; 10 bases align to TRBD2. This clonotype was obtained from a woman in her twenties or thirties in good health and CMV-seropositive. Sequenced sample: PBMCs. CDR3 sequence: CASSYFLAGVLNEQFF. In DNA, the CDR3 is TGTGCCAGCAGTTACTTTCTAGCGGGAGTACTCAATGAGCAGTTCTTC.